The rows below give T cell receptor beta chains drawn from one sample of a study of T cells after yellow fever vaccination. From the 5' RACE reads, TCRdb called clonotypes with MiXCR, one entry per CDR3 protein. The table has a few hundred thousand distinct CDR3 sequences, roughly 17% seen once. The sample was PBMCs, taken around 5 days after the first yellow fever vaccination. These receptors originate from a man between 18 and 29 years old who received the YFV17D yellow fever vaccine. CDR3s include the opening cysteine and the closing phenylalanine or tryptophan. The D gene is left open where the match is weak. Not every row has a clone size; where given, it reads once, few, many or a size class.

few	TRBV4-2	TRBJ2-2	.	CASSQTTENTGELFF	TGTGCCAGCAGCCAGACGACAGAGAACACCGGGGAGCTGTTTTTT
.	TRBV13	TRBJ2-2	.	CASSLPGTGNTGELFF	TGTGCCAGCAGCCTACCCGGGACGGGAAACACCGGGGAGCTGTTTTTT
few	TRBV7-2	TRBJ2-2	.	CASSRRGATGELFF	TGTGCCAGCAGCCGCAGGGGGGCCACCGGGGAGCTGTTTTTT
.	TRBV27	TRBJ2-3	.	CASSLSGGRTDTQYF	TGTGCCAGCAGTTTATCGGGGGGGCGAACAGATACGCAGTATTTT
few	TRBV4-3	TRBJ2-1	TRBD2	CASSRQRLAGGYEQFF	TGCGCCAGCAGCCGCCAAAGACTAGCGGGGGGCTATGAGCAGTTCTTC
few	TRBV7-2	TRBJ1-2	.	CASSLSTAMGHPYGYTF	TGTGCCAGCAGCTTAAGTACGGCCATGGGACACCCCTATGGCTACACCTTC
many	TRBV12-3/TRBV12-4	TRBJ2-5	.	CASSSQGGLETQYF	TGTGCCAGCAGTTCACAGGGGGGGCTGGAGACCCAGTACTTC
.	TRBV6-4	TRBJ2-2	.	CASSAENTGELFF	TGTGCCAGCAGTGCGGAAAACACCGGGGAGCTGTTTTTT
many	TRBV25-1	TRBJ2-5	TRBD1	CASSDRDRGSRETQYF	TGTGCCAGCAGTGACCGGGACAGGGGTAGTCGAGAGACCCAGTACTTC
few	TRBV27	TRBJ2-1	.	CASSSQGAPTYNEQFF	TGTGCCAGCAGTAGCCAAGGGGCACCCACCTACAATGAGCAGTTCTTC
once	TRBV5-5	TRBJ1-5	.	CASSLFASGAGDQPQHF	TGTGCCAGCAGCTTGTTTGCTTCGGGGGCAGGGGATCAGCCCCAGCATTTT
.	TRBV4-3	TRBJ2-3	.	CASSTLQADTQYF	TGCGCCAGCAGCACGCTCCAGGCAGATACGCAGTATTTT
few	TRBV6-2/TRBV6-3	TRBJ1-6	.	CASTSLLSKSSYNSPLHF	TGTGCCAGCACCTCCCTTCTGAGTAAGAGCTCCTATAATTCACCCCTCCACTTT
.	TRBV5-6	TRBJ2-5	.	CASSLLTSQETQYF	TGTGCCAGCAGCTTGCTTACCTCCCAAGAGACCCAGTACTTC
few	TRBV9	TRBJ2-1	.	CASSVDRGGYNEQFF	TGTGCCAGCAGCGTAGATAGAGGGGGCTACAATGAGCAGTTCTTC
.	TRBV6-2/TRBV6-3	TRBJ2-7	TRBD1	CASSYWTGEQYF	TGTGCCAGCAGTTACTGGACAGGGGAGCAGTACTTC
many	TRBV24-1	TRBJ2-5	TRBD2	CATSDPGLAGAQETQYF	TGTGCCACCAGTGATCCGGGACTAGCGGGGGCCCAAGAGACCCAGTACTTC
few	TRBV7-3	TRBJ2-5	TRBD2	CASSIGGAGETQYF	TGTGCCAGCAGCATCGGGGGGGCAGGAGAGACCCAGTACTTC
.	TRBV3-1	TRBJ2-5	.	CASSQAGAGTQYF	TGTGCCAGCAGCCAAGCGGGGGCCGGGACCCAGTACTTC
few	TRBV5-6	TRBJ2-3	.	CASSLRTGSLSTDTQYF	TGTGCCAGCAGCTTGAGAACTGGGAGCCTTAGCACAGATACGCAGTATTTT
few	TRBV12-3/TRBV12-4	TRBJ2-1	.	CASSFSAAYNEQFF	TGTGCCAGCAGTTTCTCGGCAGCCTACAATGAGCAGTTCTTC
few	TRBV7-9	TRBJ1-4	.	CASSWAGQLFF	TGTGCCAGCAGCTGGGCCGGGCAACTGTTTTTT
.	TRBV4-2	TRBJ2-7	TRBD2	CASSLRGGRLIDDEQYF	TGTGCCAGCAGCCTACGCGGGGGGCGGCTGATCGATGACGAGCAGTACTTC
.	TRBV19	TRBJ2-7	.	CATKTFFNEQYF	TGTGCCACAAAGACATTCTTCAACGAGCAGTACTTC
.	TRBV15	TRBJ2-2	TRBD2	CATRGGLAGTGELFF	TGTGCCACCAGGGGGGGGCTAGCGGGCACCGGGGAGCTGTTTTTT
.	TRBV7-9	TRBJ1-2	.	CASSLTGIWGYTF	TGTGCCAGCAGCTTAACAGGAATTTGGGGCTACACCTTC
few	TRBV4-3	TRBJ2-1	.	CASSKGSSRSEQFF	TGCGCCAGCAGCAAAGGCAGCTCCCGATCTGAGCAGTTCTTC